This record covers a single TCR beta chain. Its cognate antigen has yet to be identified. No quality values exist for individual bases; no much larger clone is one base distant. The data derive from a study of blood T cell repertoires in COVID-19 (dated by TCRdb to about 2020). About the study as a whole: Collaborator samples came from the United States, Italy and Spain and covered acute and convalescent phases of COVID-19. The prospective study material was composed of cDNA or gDNA derived from T cells, B-cell-depleted T cells, or PBMCs. The dataset comprised deeply sampled blood TCRbeta repertoires from subjects exposed to, actively infected with, or recovered from COVID-19. The repertoires were made available in a free public database intended to serve as a resource for research on the immune response to SARS-CoV-2. Samples came from the ongoing ImmuneRACE study (first 160 participants) plus 1,254 subjects from 6 global collaborators. Nearly every sample came with metadata listing a de-identified subject ID, COVID-19 status, age in years and sex. HLA class I and class II types, where available, came from metadata supplied by the sample provider rather than from assay-based typing.

CDR3 length: 12 amino acids, cysteine to phenylalanine. CDR3 DNA only is kept here, 36 bases in frame from base 1. The junction shows trimming of 0 bases on V and 8 bases on J, plus 8 bases between the germline ends. The germline V gene specifies SGDLS as CDR1 and YYNGEE as CDR2. TCRbeta CDR3 regions were amplified from genomic DNA using the immunoSEQ Assay, a bias-controlled multiplex PCR. The authors' analysis ran thus. The number of nucleated cells in each sample was estimated by amplification of reference gene primers within the assay. To quantify the absolute abundance of each unique TCRbeta CDR3 rearrangement, sequence reads were collapsed and filtered. For each sample, productive Simpson clonality was calculated as the square root of Simpson's diversity index over productive rearrangements. Drawn from immuneACCESS, this table holds only the in-frame rearrangements with V and J called that TCRdb kept. Clones are partly lost; checked studies trace under half to an unresolved V gene and leave the rest unexplained. From that table come the V and J calls and clone size; the DNA was used to work out D and trimming. This sample gives about 230,000 clones in total; about 84% of them show up just once. The ten largest clonotypes hold about 8% of the sample.

The investigation overall reported the following: The amount of clinical and demographic metadata varied by source and participant and was provided uncurated.

Collaborating institutions collected whole blood in K2EDTA tubes following their own protocols. For TCRbeta analysis, collaborators shipped samples in one of three forms: frozen whole blood, isolated PBMCs, or DNA extracted from either of those sample types. The source material was peripheral blood. The rearrangement joined TRBV9 to TRBJ1-1; no D gene is confidently identified. This TCR derives from a woman aged 80 or older with acute or convalescent COVID-19. At the DNA level, the sequence is TGTGCCAGCAGCGTAGAGTCGGGGGAAGCTTTCTTT. It translates to CASSVESGEAFF. Reference TRBV9 and TRBJ1-1 genes cover what lies past the CDR3, so the full variable domain is DSGVTQTPKHLITATGQRVTLRCSPRSGDLSVYWYQQSLDQGLQFLIQYYNGEERAKGNILERFSAQQFPDLHSELNLSSLELGDSALYFCASSVESGEAFFGQGTRLTVV.